What follows are 6 T cell receptor beta chains derived from one specimen sequenced in a study of blood T cell repertoires in COVID-19 (dated by TCRdb to 2018 to 2021). Libraries were constructed by the immunoSEQ multiplex PCR assay. TCRdb limited this immuneACCESS table to in-frame rearrangements with V and J called. A share of clones is missing; checked studies link under half to unresolved V genes, and the rest is unexplained. The sample table holds over 200,000 clones, of which approximately 85% were seen once. Over 1.5% of the sample is in the top ten clones. Sequencing was done on a sample of PBMCs or T cells enriched from blood (not recorded which). The receptors originated from a woman aged 50 to 60 who had recovered from COVID-19.

This chain joins TRBV6-5 and TRBJ1-5; D might be TRBD1 (5 bases). There are 12 residues in the CDR3. The V and J ends lost 7 bases and 6 bases respectively, with 10 bases between them. The germline V gene encodes CDR1 MNHEY and CDR2 SVGAGI. The CDR3, as DNA: TGTGCCAGCACCCTGGGGGGTCAGCCCCAGCATTTT. The encoded protein is CASTLGGQPQHF.

In regard to this clone: This same CDR3 is encoded by further DNA sequences in the sample. This chain links TRBV12-3 or TRBV12-4 with TRBJ2-7; a weak D match, TRBD1 (5 bases). Trimming removed 5 bases from V and 4 bases from J, with 9 bases in between. This CDR3 is 12 amino acids long. The DNA of the CDR3 is TGTGCCAGCAGTCTTCAGGGATACGAGCAGTACTTC. Translation gives CASSLQGYEQYF.

This clone was observed a few times. The chain has TRBV5-4 and TRBJ2-1; 7 bases are a match to TRBD1. Trimming at V came to 2 bases and at J to 4 bases, leaving 15 bases not matched to a gene. Germline V gives CDR1 SGHNT, CDR2 YYREEE (reference sequence). The CDR3 consists of 18 residues. The CDR3 nucleotides read TGTGCCAGCAGCTTCCGGCTGGTGAGTCAGGGGGAGTACAATGAGCAGTTCTTC. Amino acid sequence: CASSFRLVSQGEYNEQFF.

This clone was detected a few times. This chain connects TRBV12-3 or TRBV12-4 to TRBJ1-2; 8 bases match TRBD1. The J segment lost 7 bases and the V segment lost 2 bases, leaving 3 bases of the junction unmatched. The CDR3 is 13 residues long. CDR3 amino acids: CASSLSGGFGYTF. In nucleotides, the CDR3 is TGTGCCAGCAGTTTATCAGGGGGCTTTGGCTACACCTTC.

The DNA for the CDR3 is TGTGCCAGCACAGCGGTGAGCTCCTACAATGAGCAGTTCTTC. Its protein product is CASTAVSSYNEQFF. The chain uses TRBV2 and TRBJ2-1, with a weak D call TRBD2 (5 bases). The CDR3 consists of 14 residues. The germline V gene has CDR1 SNHLY and CDR2 FYNNEI. Trimming cost V 7 bases and J 0 bases, with 10 bases left between them.

J is TRBJ2-5 and V is TRBV5-4, with D perhaps matching TRBD2 (5 bases). The germline V gene has CDR1 SGHNT and CDR2 YYREEE (reference sequence). This CDR3 contains 14 residues. The V gene lost 2 bases and the J gene lost 5 bases, with 13 bases spanning the gap. CDR3 residues: CASSFGVPGETQYF. The CDR3 region has the DNA TGTGCCAGCAGCTTTGGAGTGCCGGGGGAGACCCAGTACTTC.